This T cell receptor beta chain originates from a study of blood T cell repertoires in COVID-19. TCRdb keeps only in-frame clones here, not all; method: immunoSEQ multiplex PCR. The data show some 260,000 clones, around 84% seen once. This clone has only a few counts. V was shortened by 11 bases and J by 3 bases, with 13 bases between the two germline ends. The germline V gene encodes CDR1 LNHDA and CDR2 SQIVND (reference sequence). The CDR3 runs to 13 residues. The chain links TRBV19 to TRBJ1-4, with a tentative D call TRBD1 (5 bases). The sequence came from a man aged 30 to 39 with acute COVID-19. Material: PBMCs or T cells enriched from blood (not recorded which). CDR3 bases: TGTGCCGGAGGGGATACAGCTAATGAAAAACTGTTTTTT. It specifies CAGGDTANEKLFF.